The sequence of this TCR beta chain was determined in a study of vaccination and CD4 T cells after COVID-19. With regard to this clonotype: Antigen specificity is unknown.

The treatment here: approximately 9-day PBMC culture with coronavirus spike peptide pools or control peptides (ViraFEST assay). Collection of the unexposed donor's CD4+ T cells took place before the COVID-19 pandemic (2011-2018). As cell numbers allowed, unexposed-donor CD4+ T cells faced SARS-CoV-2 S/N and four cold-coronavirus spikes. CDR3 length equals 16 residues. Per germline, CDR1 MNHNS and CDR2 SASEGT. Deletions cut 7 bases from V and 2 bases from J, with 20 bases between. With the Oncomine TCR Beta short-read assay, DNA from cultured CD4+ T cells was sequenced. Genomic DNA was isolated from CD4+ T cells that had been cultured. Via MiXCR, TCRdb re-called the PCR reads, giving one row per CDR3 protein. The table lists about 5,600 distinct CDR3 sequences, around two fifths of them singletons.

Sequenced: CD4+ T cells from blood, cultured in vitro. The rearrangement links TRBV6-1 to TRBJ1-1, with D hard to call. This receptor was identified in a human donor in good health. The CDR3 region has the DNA TGTGCCAGCACTCGAGGGTCTGGGTTAAGTAACACTGAAGCTTTCTTT. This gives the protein CASTRGSGLSNTEAFF.